This TCR beta chain was sequenced for a study of cytomegalovirus exposure and HLA in healthy donors. Findings and caveats of the study: Researchers had no immune exposure information except CMV serostatus available.

This CDR3 has 12 residues. CDR1 and CDR2 from the germline V gene are SGHTA and FQGNSA. J was trimmed by 1 base and V by 8 bases; bases with no gene match: 2. The study ran its PCR with 60 Vbeta and 13 Jbeta primers. Produced via immunoSEQ multiplex PCR; TCRdb's table is partial and in-frame only. The sample table includes more than 45,000 clones. Comments on this clone: Its specificity is unknown.

The specimen sequenced was PBMCs. The V call is TRBV7-2, the J call TRBJ2-7; 7 positions match TRBD2. This TCR came from a male donor in good health and CMV-seronegative. CDR3 residues: CASHGGSYEQYF. DNA of the CDR3: TGTGCCAGCCACGGGGGGTCCTACGAGCAGTACTTC.